This is a list of T cell receptor beta chains from one sample in a study of cytomegalovirus exposure and HLA in healthy donors. Measured with immunoSEQ multiplex PCR; TCRdb has only the in-frame clones, and not every one. This table has 120,000 or so clones, approximately 69% appearing once. Sequencing was done on a sample of PBMCs. These receptor sequences come from a woman aged 45 to 65 in good health and CMV-seropositive. Each CDR3 is given with its conserved first and last residue. Fields, in order: J gene, clone size, V gene, D gene, CDR3 protein, CDR3 DNA. The D gene is left open where the match is weak. Only part of the rows carry a size: once, few, many, or a class if the clone is expanded.

j_call: TRBJ2-5; clone_size: few; v_call: TRBV4-2; d_call: -; cdr3_aa: CASSYTMDITVETQYF; cdr3_nt: TGTGCCAGCAGCTATACCATGGACATTACGGTAGAGACCCAGTACTTC
j_call: TRBJ1-1; clone_size: -; v_call: TRBV30; d_call: -; cdr3_aa: CAWRRNLGTTNTEAFF; cdr3_nt: TGTGCCTGGAGGAGAAATCTTGGGACAACCAACACTGAAGCTTTCTTT
j_call: TRBJ1-1; clone_size: -; v_call: TRBV5-1; d_call: TRBD1; cdr3_aa: CASSLEWDSPGGEAFF; cdr3_nt: TGCGCCAGCAGCTTGGAGTGGGACAGCCCCGGAGGGGAAGCTTTCTTT
j_call: TRBJ2-7; clone_size: -; v_call: TRBV5-1; d_call: -; cdr3_aa: CASKERDSRYEQYF; cdr3_nt: TGCGCCAGCAAAGAACGGGACTCCCGCTACGAGCAGTACTTC
j_call: TRBJ2-5; clone_size: once; v_call: TRBV5-4; d_call: -; cdr3_aa: CASSLKEQPQETQYF; cdr3_nt: TGTGCCAGCAGCTTGAAGGAACAGCCACAAGAGACCCAGTACTTC
j_call: TRBJ2-1; clone_size: once; v_call: TRBV29-1; d_call: TRBD2; cdr3_aa: CSVHAGGVQFF; cdr3_nt: TGCAGCGTTCACGCGGGAGGGGTCCAGTTCTTC
j_call: TRBJ2-1; clone_size: few; v_call: TRBV7-6; d_call: TRBD2; cdr3_aa: CASSLAGLAGNNNEQFF; cdr3_nt: TGTGCCAGCAGCTTAGCGGGTCTAGCGGGAAACAACAATGAGCAGTTCTTC
j_call: TRBJ2-5; clone_size: -; v_call: TRBV4-2; d_call: -; cdr3_aa: CASSQDGQGFMETQYF; cdr3_nt: TGTGCCAGCAGCCAAGATGGGCAGGGGTTTATGGAGACCCAGTACTTC
j_call: TRBJ2-1; clone_size: -; v_call: TRBV29-1; d_call: TRBD2; cdr3_aa: CSVEDSGGRDEQFF; cdr3_nt: TGCAGCGTTGAAGATAGCGGGGGGAGGGATGAGCAGTTCTTC
j_call: TRBJ1-6; clone_size: -; v_call: TRBV14; d_call: -; cdr3_aa: CASSLTVNNSPLHF; cdr3_nt: TGTGCCAGCAGCCTGACAGTGAATAATTCACCCCTCCACTTT
j_call: TRBJ2-2; clone_size: -; v_call: TRBV7-8; d_call: -; cdr3_aa: CASSLYQGNGELFF; cdr3_nt: TGTGCCAGCAGCTTGTATCAGGGTAACGGGGAGCTGTTTTTT
j_call: TRBJ1-1; clone_size: -; v_call: TRBV28; d_call: -; cdr3_aa: CASKSGVNTEAFF; cdr3_nt: TGTGCCAGCAAAAGCGGAGTGAACACTGAAGCTTTCTTT
j_call: TRBJ2-3; clone_size: -; v_call: TRBV5-1; d_call: TRBD2; cdr3_aa: CASSSPGLAATDTQYF; cdr3_nt: TGCGCCAGCAGCTCGCCGGGACTAGCGGCCACAGATACGCAGTATTTT
j_call: TRBJ2-5; clone_size: -; v_call: TRBV6-1; d_call: -; cdr3_aa: CASSEPLSETQYF; cdr3_nt: TGTGCCAGCAGTGAACCCCTTTCCGAGACCCAGTACTTC
j_call: TRBJ1-2; clone_size: -; v_call: TRBV30; d_call: -; cdr3_aa: CAWNLANYGYTF; cdr3_nt: TGTGCCTGGAATCTTGCTAACTATGGCTACACCTTC
j_call: TRBJ2-7; clone_size: few; v_call: TRBV7-2; d_call: TRBD2; cdr3_aa: CASSTPSGSTNEQYF; cdr3_nt: TGTGCCAGCAGCACCCCCAGCGGGAGTACAAACGAGCAGTACTTC
j_call: TRBJ2-1; clone_size: -; v_call: TRBV5-6; d_call: -; cdr3_aa: CASSLAQGYEQFF; cdr3_nt: TGTGCCAGCAGCTTGGCGCAGGGCTATGAGCAGTTCTTC
j_call: TRBJ2-5; clone_size: many; v_call: TRBV12-5; d_call: -; cdr3_aa: CASGLSRETQYF; cdr3_nt: TGTGCTAGTGGTTTATCGCGAGAGACCCAGTACTTC
j_call: TRBJ2-5; clone_size: -; v_call: TRBV19; d_call: TRBD2; cdr3_aa: CASSTSGTSGGKTQYF; cdr3_nt: TGTGCCAGTAGTACCTCGGGAACTAGCGGGGGTAAGACCCAGTACTTC
j_call: TRBJ2-5; clone_size: -; v_call: TRBV7-2; d_call: TRBD1; cdr3_aa: CASSPRQGSGTQYF; cdr3_nt: TGTGCCAGCAGCCCCCGACAGGGTTCAGGGACCCAGTACTTC
j_call: TRBJ1-5; clone_size: few; v_call: TRBV19; d_call: TRBD1; cdr3_aa: CASSKTGMQPQHF; cdr3_nt: TGTGCCAGTAGTAAGACAGGGATGCAGCCCCAGCATTTT
j_call: TRBJ2-3; clone_size: once; v_call: TRBV5-4; d_call: TRBD2; cdr3_aa: CASSPGLAGEPGTQYF; cdr3_nt: TGTGCCAGCAGCCCCGGACTAGCGGGGGAGCCGGGTACGCAGTATTTT
j_call: TRBJ2-7; clone_size: -; v_call: TRBV27; d_call: TRBD1; cdr3_aa: CASSSGTGDPYEQYF; cdr3_nt: TGTGCCAGCAGTTCCGGGACAGGGGACCCCTACGAGCAGTACTTC
j_call: TRBJ2-7; clone_size: -; v_call: TRBV21-1; d_call: -; cdr3_aa: CASSLEARIFPGQGIYEQYF; cdr3_nt: TGTGCCAGCAGCCTCGAAGCACGAATTTTCCCGGGACAGGGGATCTACGAGCAGTACTTC
j_call: TRBJ2-7; clone_size: once; v_call: TRBV2; d_call: TRBD2; cdr3_aa: CASRELATGGEQYF; cdr3_nt: TGTGCCAGCAGAGAACTAGCGACCGGGGGCGAGCAGTACTTC
j_call: TRBJ1-5; clone_size: -; v_call: TRBV19; d_call: TRBD1; cdr3_aa: CASSTGQGGYQPQHF; cdr3_nt: TGTGCCAGTAGTACGGGACAGGGAGGTTATCAGCCCCAGCATTTT
j_call: TRBJ2-7; clone_size: -; v_call: TRBV29-1; d_call: -; cdr3_aa: CSVEDARVRQYF; cdr3_nt: TGCAGCGTTGAAGATGCACGCGTGCGGCAGTACTTC
j_call: TRBJ1-2; clone_size: -; v_call: TRBV5-4; d_call: -; cdr3_aa: CASSLGQGGGNYGYTF; cdr3_nt: TGTGCCAGCAGCTTGGGTCAGGGCGGGGGTAACTATGGCTACACCTTC
j_call: TRBJ1-4; clone_size: -; v_call: TRBV4-3; d_call: -; cdr3_aa: CASSQGLTGKTNEKLFF; cdr3_nt: TGCGCCAGCAGCCAGGGGCTTACAGGCAAAACTAATGAAAAACTGTTTTTT
j_call: TRBJ2-3; clone_size: -; v_call: TRBV19; d_call: TRBD1; cdr3_aa: CATDRGPTDTQYF; cdr3_nt: TGTGCCACGGACAGGGGACCAACAGATACGCAGTATTTT
j_call: TRBJ1-2; clone_size: -; v_call: TRBV29-1; d_call: -; cdr3_aa: CSVEAGLNYGYTF; cdr3_nt: TGCAGCGTTGAAGCAGGGTTGAACTATGGCTACACCTTC
j_call: TRBJ2-7; clone_size: few; v_call: TRBV7-9; d_call: TRBD2; cdr3_aa: CASSSSAARGVFEQYF; cdr3_nt: TGTGCCAGCAGCTCTTCGGCTGCGCGGGGGGTTTTCGAGCAGTACTTC
j_call: TRBJ1-2; clone_size: -; v_call: TRBV6-1; d_call: TRBD1; cdr3_aa: CASSDGTGGAGGYGYTF; cdr3_nt: TGTGCCAGCAGTGACGGGACAGGGGGCGCAGGCGGATATGGCTACACCTTC
j_call: TRBJ2-5; clone_size: -; v_call: TRBV12-5; d_call: TRBD1; cdr3_aa: CASGLGTGIQETQYF; cdr3_nt: TGTGCTAGTGGTTTGGGGACAGGGATCCAAGAGACCCAGTACTTC
j_call: TRBJ1-2; clone_size: -; v_call: TRBV28; d_call: -; cdr3_aa: CAIQHGQLNYGYTF; cdr3_nt: TGTGCCATCCAACACGGACAGCTAAACTATGGCTACACCTTC
j_call: TRBJ1-1; clone_size: few; v_call: TRBV6-6; d_call: -; cdr3_aa: CASSLSSPRINTEAFF; cdr3_nt: TGTGCCAGCAGCCTCAGTTCCCCTAGGATCAACACTGAAGCTTTCTTT
j_call: TRBJ1-5; clone_size: -; v_call: TRBV28; d_call: -; cdr3_aa: CASSSREQGFENQPQHF; cdr3_nt: TGTGCCAGCAGTTCCCGAGAGCAGGGGTTCGAGAATCAGCCCCAGCATTTT
j_call: TRBJ1-2; clone_size: -; v_call: TRBV6-4; d_call: TRBD1; cdr3_aa: CASSAGTGSNYGYTF; cdr3_nt: TGTGCCAGCAGTGCCGGGACAGGGAGTAACTATGGCTACACCTTC
j_call: TRBJ2-3; clone_size: -; v_call: TRBV7-2; d_call: TRBD2; cdr3_aa: CASSLVAGVGSTDTQYF; cdr3_nt: TGTGCCAGCAGCTTAGTCGCGGGAGTTGGAAGCACAGATACGCAGTATTTT
j_call: TRBJ2-1; clone_size: once; v_call: TRBV18; d_call: TRBD1; cdr3_aa: CASSPNILRGHSYNEQFF; cdr3_nt: TGTGCCAGCTCACCAAACATACTTAGGGGGCATTCCTACAATGAGCAGTTCTTC
j_call: TRBJ1-1; clone_size: -; v_call: TRBV30; d_call: -; cdr3_aa: CAWSVIPENTEAFF; cdr3_nt: TGTGCCTGGAGTGTTATCCCAGAGAACACTGAAGCTTTCTTT
j_call: TRBJ1-4; clone_size: -; v_call: TRBV18; d_call: TRBD1; cdr3_aa: CASSPRGQSNEKLFF; cdr3_nt: TGTGCCAGCTCACCACGGGGACAGTCTAATGAAAAACTGTTTTTT
j_call: TRBJ2-1; clone_size: -; v_call: TRBV2; d_call: TRBD2; cdr3_aa: CASLGRTRGKTSGGAKDNEQFF; cdr3_nt: TGTGCCAGCCTCGGCCGAACGCGGGGGAAGACTAGCGGAGGGGCAAAAGACAATGAGCAGTTCTTC
j_call: TRBJ1-1; clone_size: -; v_call: TRBV6-5; d_call: -; cdr3_aa: CASSPGKAEAFF; cdr3_nt: TGTGCCAGCAGTCCAGGGAAGGCTGAAGCTTTCTTT
j_call: TRBJ2-7; clone_size: -; v_call: TRBV6-5; d_call: -; cdr3_aa: CASSYEGSGEYF; cdr3_nt: TGTGCCAGCAGTTACGAGGGCAGTGGGGAGTACTTC
j_call: TRBJ2-1; clone_size: -; v_call: TRBV4-1; d_call: TRBD2; cdr3_aa: CASSQVAGGLTYNEQFF; cdr3_nt: TGCGCCAGCAGCCAAGTTGCGGGGGGGCTCACCTACAATGAGCAGTTCTTC
j_call: TRBJ2-5; clone_size: -; v_call: TRBV7-8; d_call: TRBD1; cdr3_aa: CASSLRTGPRETQYF; cdr3_nt: TGTGCCAGCAGCTTGAGGACAGGGCCTAGAGAGACCCAGTACTTC
j_call: TRBJ1-5; clone_size: -; v_call: TRBV5-1; d_call: -; cdr3_aa: CASSLGGHNQPQHF; cdr3_nt: TGCGCCAGCAGCTTGGGGGGGCACAATCAGCCCCAGCATTTT
j_call: TRBJ1-2; clone_size: few; v_call: TRBV19; d_call: TRBD1; cdr3_aa: CASSARQGAEGYTF; cdr3_nt: TGTGCCAGTAGTGCGCGACAGGGGGCAGAAGGCTACACCTTC
j_call: TRBJ1-3; clone_size: -; v_call: TRBV13; d_call: -; cdr3_aa: CASSLGRGNTIYF; cdr3_nt: TGTGCCAGCAGCTTAGGGCGGGGAAACACCATATATTTT
j_call: TRBJ2-7; clone_size: -; v_call: TRBV7-9; d_call: TRBD1; cdr3_aa: CASRPRDRVYEQYF; cdr3_nt: TGTGCCAGCAGACCCCGGGACAGGGTCTACGAGCAGTACTTC
j_call: TRBJ2-7; clone_size: few; v_call: TRBV5-4; d_call: -; cdr3_aa: CASSYNINMEQYF; cdr3_nt: TGTGCCAGCAGCTACAATATCAATATGGAGCAGTACTTC
j_call: TRBJ2-1; clone_size: -; v_call: TRBV10-3; d_call: TRBD2; cdr3_aa: CAISDVGTRGNEQFF; cdr3_nt: TGTGCCATCAGTGATGTCGGGACTAGGGGCAATGAGCAGTTCTTC
j_call: TRBJ2-2; clone_size: -; v_call: TRBV6-1; d_call: -; cdr3_aa: CASSVGGNTGELFF; cdr3_nt: TGTGCCAGCAGTGTCGGCGGTAACACCGGGGAGCTGTTTTTT
j_call: TRBJ1-2; clone_size: -; v_call: TRBV7-8; d_call: -; cdr3_aa: CASSLEPTNYGYTF; cdr3_nt: TGTGCCAGCAGCTTAGAGCCCACTAACTATGGCTACACCTTC